The T cell receptor (beta chain) described here comes from a study of T cells after yellow fever vaccination. CDR1 and CDR2 from the germline V gene are DFQATT and SNEGSKA (reference sequence). The CDR3 contains 16 residues. V lost 0 bases, J lost 8 bases, and 22 bases lay in between. TCRdb called the 5' RACE reads again in MiXCR, with one record for every CDR3 protein. Of some 500,000 distinct CDR3 sequences in the sample, about 14% are singletons; the top ten hold about 14%. The specimen comprised PBMCs, sampled on the day of the yellow fever booster vaccination. The TCR sequence derives from a man aged 25 to 40 who received the YFV17D yellow fever vaccine. The rearrangement joins TRBV20-1 to TRBJ1-2; a weak D match, TRBD1 (5 bases). Written as DNA, the CDR3 is TGCAGTGCTAGAGATGCTTCGAGGGGAAAGAGCGTCGGCTACACCTTC. This translates into CSARDASRGKSVGYTF.